This passage covers 3 T cell receptor beta chains from one sample sequenced in a study of long-term antiretroviral therapy in people with HIV. With survey level as its setting, the immunoSEQ assay was v3.0. Here immunoSEQ multiplex PCR was the method, and the copy in TCRdb shows in-frame clones only, minus some. The data show 25,000 to 35,000 clones, around 92% seen once. The sample was unsorted PBMCs, taken about 7.4 years after starting antiretroviral therapy. Source of these receptors: a man between 45 and 60 years old with HIV.

The J gene is TRBJ1-6, the V gene TRBV7-3, with D possibly TRBD1 on 5 matching bases. Germline V gene lookup returns CDR1 SGHTA and CDR2 FQGTGA. The CDR3 contains 15 residues. V was cut by 4 bases and J by 8 bases, with 15 bases left in between. The CDR3 spells CASSSGLGRDSPLHF. Here the CDR3 DNA reads TGTGCCAGCAGCTCGGGACTGGGGCGCGATTCACCCCTCCACTTT. The whole variable domain, remainder taken from reference TRBV7-3 and TRBJ1-6, is GAGVSQTPSNKVTEKGKYVELRCDPISGHTALYWYRQSLGQGPEFLIYFQGTGAADDSGLPNDRFFAVRPEGSVSTLKIQRTERGDSAVYLCASSSGLGRDSPLHFGNGTRLTVT.

The chain recombines TRBV9 with TRBJ2-5, with D perhaps TRBD1 (6 bases). The CDR3 sequence is 15 residues long. Trimming left V 0 bases short and J 5 bases short, with 14 bases between. Germline V gene lookup returns CDR1 SGDLS and CDR2 YYNGEE. CDR3 protein: CASSVGTGISETQYF. Here the CDR3 DNA reads TGTGCCAGCAGCGTAGGCACAGGGATATCGGAGACCCAGTACTTC.

The chain joins TRBV7-9 to TRBJ2-2, with 10 bases matching TRBD1. This CDR3 comprises 15 residues. Germline CDR1 is SEHNR and CDR2 is FQNEAQ (reference sequence). The junction had 1 base not matched to a gene; V was cut back by 2 bases and J by 4 bases. CDR3: CASSLWTGGTGELFF. The CDR3 coding sequence is TGTGCCAGCAGCTTATGGACAGGGGGCACCGGGGAGCTGTTTTTT.